This T cell receptor beta chain was profiled in a study of beta chain features in type 1 diabetes. Since all of the isolated RNA was reverse transcribed, expressed TCRB transcripts were what got sequenced. Stem cell-like memory T cell samples underwent survey-depth immunoSEQ sequencing. They averaged around 1 million reads. Sequencing was performed with immunoSEQ multiplex PCR; in TCRdb, only in-frame clones are kept and a portion is missing. The data contain roughly 45,000 clones, approximately 51% of them singletons. Comments on this clone: Its specificity is not known.

General study findings and limits: Among patients, naive, central memory and Treg TCRB repertoires appeared more similar than among healthy donors.

Germline V gives CDR1 MDHEN, CDR2 SYDVKM. The V gene lost 5 bases and the J gene lost 9 bases, with 19 bases spanning the gap. The CDR3 loop spans 14 amino acids. The origin of this receptor is a woman in her 30s in good health. Material for sequencing was stem cell memory CD4+ T cells from blood. The chain has TRBV28 and TRBJ2-5, with TRBD2 as a possible D gene (6 bases). CDR3 loop: CASSGGTLPGAQYF. The CDR3 DNA is TGTGCCAGCAGTGGAGGGACCTTACCGGGTGCCCAGTACTTC.